This T cell receptor (beta chain) was sequenced during a study of CD8 T cells in ankylosing spondylitis. Whole-study findings and limits: Ankylosing spondylitis blood seemed to carry a telltale TCR beta motif made of under ten highly homologous variants. Prior literature has documented some motif variants in synovial fluid and blood from reactive arthritis. In ankylosing spondylitis patients, matched synovial fluid reportedly showed significant enrichment of disease-linked clones.

This clonotype was counted a few times. Its target is not known. Quantitative 5'-RACE with molecular barcodes was used to make the TCR beta libraries. Via MiXCR, TCRdb re-called the 5' RACE reads, giving one row per CDR3 protein. This sample has 200,000 to 250,000 distinct CDR3 sequences; about 10% occur once, and the top ten carry about a fifth. Sequences were obtained from blood, either unsorted or a sorted T cell fraction (not recorded which). The sequence derives from a male donor with ankylosing spondylitis or in good health (not recorded which).

CDR3 DNA sequence: TGTGCCAGCAGACCTGATGAAGGGCCCCAGCATTTT. Translating gives CASRPDEGPQHF. V and J are TRBV2 and TRBJ1-5; D gene unclear. The CDR3 is made up of 12 amino acids. The germline V and J ends were trimmed by 6 bases and 9 bases, with 12 bases remaining between them. From germline, CDR1 is SNHLY and CDR2 FYNNEI.